Sequencing of this T cell receptor (beta chain) was carried out in a study of cytomegalovirus exposure and HLA in healthy donors. The PCR was carried out with 60 Vbeta primers and 13 Jbeta primers. Profiled with immunoSEQ multiplex PCR; TCRdb holds only in-frame clones, not every one. The sample records approximately 150,000 clones, roughly three quarters being singletons. The sequenced sample consisted of PBMCs. This sequence was found in a middle-aged woman in good health and CMV-seronegative.

The CDR3 is CASSYSLADYNEQFF. CDR3 DNA sequence: TGTGCCAGCAGTTACTCCCTAGCGGACTACAATGAGCAGTTCTTC. This chain uses TRBV6-6 with TRBJ2-1; 7 bases map to TRBD2. The CDR3 has 15 amino acids. Germline-derived CDR1 and CDR2 are MNHNY and SVGAGI (reference sequence). The V and J ends lost 0 bases and 3 bases, in that order; junction bases with no gene match: 2.